These T cell receptor beta chains were read from a single sample in a study of T cells in Graves' hyperthyroidism and ophthalmopathy. TCRdb passed the multiplex PCR reads through MiXCR, listing each CDR3 protein once. The sample shows a few hundred thousand distinct CDR3 sequences, roughly 15% of them seen only once. The sequencing input was blood. The source of these receptors is a woman between 35 and 50 years old with Graves' ophthalmopathy. Each CDR3 is given with its conserved first and last residue. Each record gives: CDR3 protein, CDR3 DNA, D gene, J gene, clone size, V gene. The D gene is left open where the match is weak. The listing skips clone size in some rows; elsewhere it reads once, few, many or a size class.

cdr3_aa: CASRWTGGADTQYF
cdr3_nt: TGTGCCAGCAGATGGACAGGGGGCGCAGATACGCAGTATTTT
d_call: TRBD1
j_call: TRBJ2-3
clone_size: -
v_call: TRBV28

cdr3_aa: CASSLSTGRGYPEAFF
cdr3_nt: TGTGCCAGCAGCTTATCCACTGGTCGAGGTTATCCTGAAGCTTTCTTT
d_call: -
j_call: TRBJ1-1
clone_size: many
v_call: TRBV7-2

cdr3_aa: CSARLGGRYNEQFF
cdr3_nt: TGCAGTGCTCGTTTGGGGGGGCGATACAATGAGCAGTTCTTC
d_call: -
j_call: TRBJ2-1
clone_size: many
v_call: TRBV20-1

cdr3_aa: CASSSRGAYEQYF
cdr3_nt: TGTGCCAGCAGTTCTAGAGGGGCCTACGAGCAGTACTTC
d_call: -
j_call: TRBJ2-7
clone_size: many
v_call: TRBV12-3/TRBV12-4

cdr3_aa: CASSTGTHSYEQYF
cdr3_nt: TGTGCCAGCAGCACCGGGACACACTCCTACGAGCAGTACTTC
d_call: -
j_call: TRBJ2-7
clone_size: -
v_call: TRBV13

cdr3_aa: CAISGTNYLWTGSPSNTEAFF
cdr3_nt: TGTGCCATCAGTGGGACCAACTACCTCTGGACAGGGAGCCCGTCTAACACTGAAGCTTTCTTT
d_call: TRBD1
j_call: TRBJ1-1
clone_size: -
v_call: TRBV10-3

cdr3_aa: CASSLMASGGTSTDTQYF
cdr3_nt: TGCGCCAGCAGCTTGATGGCTAGCGGGGGGACTAGCACAGATACGCAGTATTTT
d_call: TRBD2
j_call: TRBJ2-3
clone_size: many
v_call: TRBV5-1

cdr3_aa: CASSQGAGGTEAFF
cdr3_nt: TGTGCCAGCAGCCAGGGGGCCGGGGGCACTGAAGCTTTCTTT
d_call: TRBD1
j_call: TRBJ1-1
clone_size: -
v_call: TRBV28

cdr3_aa: CASSLIGDRVYEQYF
cdr3_nt: TGTGCCAGCAGCTTAATCGGGGACAGGGTCTACGAGCAGTACTTC
d_call: TRBD1
j_call: TRBJ2-7
clone_size: many
v_call: TRBV7-2

cdr3_aa: CASSVTGATGELFF
cdr3_nt: TGTGCCAGCAGCGTAACAGGGGCCACCGGGGAGCTGTTTTTT
d_call: TRBD1
j_call: TRBJ2-2
clone_size: -
v_call: TRBV9

cdr3_aa: CASTSRVGRQAFF
cdr3_nt: TGCGCCAGCACCTCACGAGTGGGGCGTCAAGCTTTCTTT
d_call: -
j_call: TRBJ1-1
clone_size: many
v_call: TRBV5-1

cdr3_aa: CASSQGLTTTEAFF
cdr3_nt: TGCGCCAGCAGCCAAGGCCTCACTACTACTGAAGCTTTCTTT
d_call: -
j_call: TRBJ1-1
clone_size: many
v_call: TRBV4-1

cdr3_aa: CSVEGTVRVGYTF
cdr3_nt: TGCAGCGTTGAGGGGACAGTGAGGGTTGGCTACACCTTC
d_call: TRBD1
j_call: TRBJ1-2
clone_size: few
v_call: TRBV29-1

cdr3_aa: CASSTGMSSYNEQFF
cdr3_nt: TGTGCCAGCAGCACTGGAATGAGCTCCTACAATGAGCAGTTCTTC
d_call: -
j_call: TRBJ2-1
clone_size: many
v_call: TRBV7-9

cdr3_aa: CASSGQGEGYNEQFF
cdr3_nt: TGTGCCAGCAGCGGACAGGGCGAAGGATACAATGAGCAGTTCTTC
d_call: TRBD1
j_call: TRBJ2-1
clone_size: many
v_call: TRBV9

cdr3_aa: CASSQGYTEAFF
cdr3_nt: TGTGCCAGCAGCCAAGGGTACACTGAAGCTTTCTTT
d_call: -
j_call: TRBJ1-1
clone_size: many
v_call: TRBV6-2/TRBV6-3

cdr3_aa: CASSHDRGSLVTETQYF
cdr3_nt: TGTGCCAGCAGCCACGACAGGGGTTCCTTGGTCACAGAGACCCAGTACTTC
d_call: TRBD1
j_call: TRBJ2-5
clone_size: -
v_call: TRBV14

cdr3_aa: CASSPTSTVRSYNEQFF
cdr3_nt: TGTGCCAGCAGTCCTACTTCGACAGTTCGGTCCTACAATGAGCAGTTCTTC
d_call: -
j_call: TRBJ2-1
clone_size: many
v_call: TRBV27

cdr3_aa: CATSRDPDSLEQYF
cdr3_nt: TGTGCCACCAGCAGAGATCCGGACAGTCTTGAGCAGTACTTC
d_call: -
j_call: TRBJ2-7
clone_size: many
v_call: TRBV15

cdr3_aa: CSARVYGGINEKLFF
cdr3_nt: TGCAGTGCTAGAGTCTACGGGGGGATAAATGAAAAACTGTTTTTT
d_call: -
j_call: TRBJ1-4
clone_size: few
v_call: TRBV20-1

cdr3_aa: CASRRSGGEQYF
cdr3_nt: TGTGCCAGCAGAAGAAGTGGGGGCGAGCAGTACTTC
d_call: -
j_call: TRBJ2-7
clone_size: -
v_call: TRBV27

cdr3_aa: CASSPRGQGNSPLHF
cdr3_nt: TGTGCCAGCAGTCCCAGGGGACAGGGGAATTCACCCCTCCACTTT
d_call: TRBD1
j_call: TRBJ1-6
clone_size: many
v_call: TRBV11-2

cdr3_aa: CASSRRDDTEAFF
cdr3_nt: TGTGCCAGCTCCAGAAGGGACGACACTGAAGCTTTCTTT
d_call: -
j_call: TRBJ1-1
clone_size: -
v_call: TRBV18

cdr3_aa: CASSVQGFGAETQYF
cdr3_nt: TGTGCCAGCAGCGTACAGGGATTTGGGGCAGAGACCCAGTACTTC
d_call: -
j_call: TRBJ2-5
clone_size: many
v_call: TRBV11-2

cdr3_aa: CASREEIAKNIQYF
cdr3_nt: TGTGCCAGCAGGGAGGAGATAGCCAAAAACATTCAGTACTTC
d_call: -
j_call: TRBJ2-4
clone_size: many
v_call: TRBV2

cdr3_aa: CAFLWRADTQYF
cdr3_nt: TGTGCCTTCTTATGGAGGGCAGATACGCAGTATTTT
d_call: -
j_call: TRBJ2-3
clone_size: -
v_call: TRBV30

cdr3_aa: CAWRTGGTDTQYF
cdr3_nt: TGTGCCTGGAGGACAGGGGGGACAGATACGCAGTATTTT
d_call: TRBD1
j_call: TRBJ2-3
clone_size: -
v_call: TRBV30

cdr3_aa: CASSSVTSYNEQFF
cdr3_nt: TGTGCCAGCAGTTCGGTAACAAGCTACAATGAGCAGTTCTTC
d_call: -
j_call: TRBJ2-1
clone_size: many
v_call: TRBV27

cdr3_aa: CASRTDRAGQPQHF
cdr3_nt: TGTGCCAGCAGGACTGACAGGGCCGGTCAGCCCCAGCATTTT
d_call: TRBD1
j_call: TRBJ1-5
clone_size: many
v_call: TRBV28

cdr3_aa: CASSRTSGGGVSYNEQFF
cdr3_nt: TGTGCCAGCAGCCGGACTAGCGGGGGGGGCGTGTCCTACAATGAGCAGTTCTTC
d_call: TRBD2
j_call: TRBJ2-1
clone_size: many
v_call: TRBV11-3

cdr3_aa: CASRPPGLAGGNEQFF
cdr3_nt: TGTGCCAGCAGACCGCCGGGTCTAGCGGGAGGCAATGAGCAGTTCTTC
d_call: TRBD2
j_call: TRBJ2-1
clone_size: few
v_call: TRBV7-2

cdr3_aa: CASSGDSGYEQYF
cdr3_nt: TGTGCCAGCAGTGGAGACAGTGGCTACGAGCAGTACTTC
d_call: -
j_call: TRBJ2-7
clone_size: -
v_call: TRBV2